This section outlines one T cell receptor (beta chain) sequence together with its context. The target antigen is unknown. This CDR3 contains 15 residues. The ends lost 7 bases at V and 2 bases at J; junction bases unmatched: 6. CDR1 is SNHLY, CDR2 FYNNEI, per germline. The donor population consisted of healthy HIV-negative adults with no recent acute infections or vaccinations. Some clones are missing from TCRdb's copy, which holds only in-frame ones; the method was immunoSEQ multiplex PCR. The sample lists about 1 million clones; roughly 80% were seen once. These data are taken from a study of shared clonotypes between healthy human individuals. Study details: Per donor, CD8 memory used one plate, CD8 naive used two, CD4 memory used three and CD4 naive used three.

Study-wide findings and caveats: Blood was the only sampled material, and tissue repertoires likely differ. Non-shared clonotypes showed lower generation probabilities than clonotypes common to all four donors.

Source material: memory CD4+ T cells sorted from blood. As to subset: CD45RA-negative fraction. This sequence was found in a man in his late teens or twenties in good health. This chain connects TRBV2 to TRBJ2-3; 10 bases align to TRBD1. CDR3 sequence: CASMPGQGFTDTQYF. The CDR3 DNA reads TGTGCCAGCATGCCGGGACAGGGGTTCACAGATACGCAGTATTTT.